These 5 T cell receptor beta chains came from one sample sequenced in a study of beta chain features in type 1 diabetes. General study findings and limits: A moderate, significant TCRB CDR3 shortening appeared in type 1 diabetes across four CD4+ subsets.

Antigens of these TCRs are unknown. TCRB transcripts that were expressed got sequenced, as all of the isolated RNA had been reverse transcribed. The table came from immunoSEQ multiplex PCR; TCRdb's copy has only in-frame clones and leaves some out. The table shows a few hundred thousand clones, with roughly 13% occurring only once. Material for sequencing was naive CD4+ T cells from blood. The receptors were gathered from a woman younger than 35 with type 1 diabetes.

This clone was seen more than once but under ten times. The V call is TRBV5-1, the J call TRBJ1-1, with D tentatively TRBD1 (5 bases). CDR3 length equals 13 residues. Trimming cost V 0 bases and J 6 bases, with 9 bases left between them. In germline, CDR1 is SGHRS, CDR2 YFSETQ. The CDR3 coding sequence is TGCGCCAGCAGCTTGGATGGGGCCGCTGAAGCTTTCTTT. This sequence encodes CASSLDGAAEAFF.

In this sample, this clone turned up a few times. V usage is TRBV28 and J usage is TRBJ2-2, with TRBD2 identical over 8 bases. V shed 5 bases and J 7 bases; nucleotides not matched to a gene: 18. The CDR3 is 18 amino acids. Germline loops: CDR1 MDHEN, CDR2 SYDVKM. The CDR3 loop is CASSPFSRGSGSGGELFF. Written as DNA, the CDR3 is TGTGCCAGCAGTCCCTTTTCCCGAGGAAGCGGGAGTGGCGGGGAGCTGTTTTTT.

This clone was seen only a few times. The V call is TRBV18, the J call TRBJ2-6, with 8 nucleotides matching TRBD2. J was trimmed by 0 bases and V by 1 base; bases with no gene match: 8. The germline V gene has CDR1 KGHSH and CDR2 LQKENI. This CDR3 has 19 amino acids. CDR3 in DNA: TGTGCCAGCTCACCACTCCTGGTCAGCGGGAGCTCTGGGGCCAACGTCCTGACTTTC. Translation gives CASSPLLVSGSSGANVLTF.

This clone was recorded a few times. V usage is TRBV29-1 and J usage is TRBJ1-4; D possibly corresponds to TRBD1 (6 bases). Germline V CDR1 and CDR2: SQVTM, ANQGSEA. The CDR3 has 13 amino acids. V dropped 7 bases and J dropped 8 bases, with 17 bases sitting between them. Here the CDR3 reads CSAIAGAREKLFF. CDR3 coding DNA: TGCAGCGCTATCGCAGGGGCGCGAGAAAAACTGTTTTTT.

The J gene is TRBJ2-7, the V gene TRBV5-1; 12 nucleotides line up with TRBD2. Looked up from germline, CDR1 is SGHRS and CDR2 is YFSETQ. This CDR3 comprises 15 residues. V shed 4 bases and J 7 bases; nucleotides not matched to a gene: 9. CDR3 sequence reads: CASSLRLAGEGEQYF. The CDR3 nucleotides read TGCGCCAGCAGCCTTCGACTAGCGGGAGAAGGAGAGCAGTACTTC.